Below, 8 T cell receptor beta chains from the same sample are listed, as sequenced in a study of cytomegalovirus exposure and HLA in healthy donors listed by TCRdb under 2017. Receptor amplification or capture employed the immunoSEQ multiplex PCR assay. For the multiplex PCR, a mixture combining 60 forward primers for TCR Vbeta segments and 13 reverse primers for TCR Jbeta segments was used. What TCRdb holds here is the immuneACCESS table cut down to in-frame rearrangements. Part of the clones is not present; checked against another copy, under half of the missing clones reflect an unresolved V gene, and the others are unexplained. The sample data list 150,000 to 200,000 clones, and about 77% of these were observed just once. The ten largest clonotypes hold roughly 2.5% of the sample. The sample consisted of PBMCs. The receptors were sampled from a woman aged 30 to 39 in good health and CMV-seropositive.

V usage is TRBV30 and J usage is TRBJ1-5; 7 bases agree with TRBD1. This CDR3 has 13 amino acids. Germline-derived CDR1 and CDR2 are GTSNPN and SVGIG (reference sequence). The trim removed 7 bases at V and 9 bases at J, leaving 12 bases unmatched. The CDR3 DNA reads as TGTGCCTTCTCGACAGGGCATCCGGGGCCCCAGCATTTT. This sequence encodes CAFSTGHPGPQHF.

This clone has more than one count but fewer than ten. The genes are TRBV6-5 and TRBJ1-2, with D perhaps matching TRBD1 (6 bases). Germline V gene sequence: CDR1 MNHEY, CDR2 SVGAGI. V shed 5 bases and J shed 0 bases, with 7 bases lying between them. The CDR3 extends over 13 amino acids. The CDR3 nucleotides read TGTGCCAGCAGTGACAGGACTAACTATGGCTACACCTTC. Translating gives CASSDRTNYGYTF.

The rearrangement joins TRBV25-1 to TRBJ2-5; 7 positions match TRBD2. Germline CDR1 is MGHDK and CDR2 is SYGVNS. After removal of 5 bases from V and 2 bases from J, the junction contained 5 bases not matched to a gene. The CDR3 length is 14 residues. CDR3 protein: CASSLMGGQETQYF. The DNA for the CDR3 is TGTGCCAGCAGTCTTATGGGGGGGCAAGAGACCCAGTACTTC.

The V gene is TRBV19, the J gene TRBJ2-7, with TRBD1 matching 9 bases. The length of the CDR3 is 15 residues. Trimming took 5 bases from V and 6 from J; bases not matched to a gene: 11. Germline-derived CDR1 and CDR2 are LNHDA and SQIVND (reference sequence). The CDR3 region is CASSVLGTGKREQYF. CDR3 bases: TGTGCCAGTAGTGTCCTGGGGACAGGGAAGCGCGAGCAGTACTTC.

The chain links TRBV7-2 to TRBJ2-5, with 14 bases that match TRBD2. V lost 5 bases, J lost 4 bases, and 3 bases stayed unmatched. Germline values: CDR1 SGHTA, CDR2 FQGNSA. This CDR3 region has 15 residues. CDR3 sequence: CASSPGLAGGETQYF. The CDR3 DNA follows: TGTGCCAGCAGCCCTGGACTAGCGGGGGGAGAGACCCAGTACTTC.

This clone turned up a few times. Written as DNA, the CDR3 is TGCGCCAGCAGCAGGGAGGCCGGGGAGCTGTTTTTT. Translating it yields CASSREAGELFF. This sequence joins TRBV4-3 and TRBJ2-2; possible D gene TRBD2, 6 bases. Trimming left V 5 bases short and J 6 bases short, with 7 bases between. CDR1 and CDR2 (germline): LGHNA, YSLEER. This CDR3 contains 12 residues.

This CDR3 is CASSHFVGTGGPEQYF. CDR3 in DNA: TGTGCCAGCAGCCATTTCGTCGGGACAGGGGGACCCGAGCAGTACTTC. V gene TRBV5-4 combines with J gene TRBJ2-7; 11 nucleotides align to TRBD1. The CDR3 is made up of 16 amino acids. Germline V gives CDR1 SGHNT, CDR2 YYREEE (reference sequence). The ends lost 4 bases at V and 6 bases at J; junction bases unmatched: 12.

This rearrangement joins TRBV1 to TRBJ2-5; the tabulated D call, TRBD2, remains unverified against the DNA. The end of the DNA aligns better with TRBJ2-7, so the J call may be wrong. TRBV1 is classified as a pseudogene. The CDR3 contains 16 residues. The CDR3 DNA reads as TGCACCAGCAGTCCTACTCCCCCGAGGGTTCCCTACGAGCAGTACTTC. It encodes CTSSPTPPRVPYEQYF.